This T cell receptor beta chain was sequenced in a study of beta chain features in type 1 diabetes. The CDR3 covers 15 residues. Germline assignment: CDR1 SGDLS and CDR2 YYNGEE. V was clipped by 0 bases and J by 2 bases, with 6 bases between them. Study results and limitations: Compared to healthy donors, patients appeared to have naive, central memory and Treg TCRB repertoires that were more alike. All four CD4+ subsets from Type 1 diabetes patients carried moderately but significantly shorter TCRB CDR3s.

Only a few counts were recorded for this clone. Antigen unknown. All of the isolated RNA was reverse transcribed, so expressed TCRB transcripts were sequenced. Naive, central memory and regulatory T cell samples averaged around 3.9 million immunoSEQ reads each. Assay used: immunoSEQ multiplex PCR; TCRdb lists only in-frame clones, some missing. The data hold a few hundred thousand clones, with under 20% observed a single time. The source of this sequence is a man aged 25-45 years with type 1 diabetes. The chain links TRBV9 to TRBJ2-6; no clear D. The sequenced material came from naive CD4+ T cells from blood. The CDR3: CASSVVGTGANVLTF. The CDR3 bases are TGTGCCAGCAGCGTAGTAGGCACTGGGGCCAACGTCCTGACTTTC. Variable domain in full (rest from reference TRBV9 and TRBJ2-6): DSGVTQTPKHLITATGQRVTLRCSPRSGDLSVYWYQQSLDQGLQFLIQYYNGEERAKGNILERFSAQQFPDLHSELNLSSLELGDSALYFCASSVVGTGANVLTFGAGSRLTVL.